This is a list of T cell receptor beta chains from one sample in a study of blood T cell repertoires in COVID-19. Profiled with immunoSEQ multiplex PCR; TCRdb holds only in-frame clones, not every one. The table lists about 200,000 clones, 82% of them singletons, with 8.2% in the top ten. Input material: peripheral blood. The receptors originated from a woman older than 75 with COVID-19, enrolled during active disease. CDR3s include the opening cysteine and the closing phenylalanine or tryptophan. The D gene is left open where the match is weak. Not every row has a clone size; where given, it reads once, few, many or a size class.

clone_size | d_call | j_call | v_call | cdr3_aa | cdr3_nt
. | TRBD1 | TRBJ1-4 | TRBV19 | CASSIMGQGDEKLFF | TGTGCCAGTAGTATTATGGGACAGGGAGATGAAAAACTGTTTTTT
. | . | TRBJ2-2 | TRBV7-9 | CASSLATTYTGELFF | TGTGCCAGCAGCCTTGCCACGACTTACACCGGGGAGCTGTTTTTT
. | . | TRBJ1-1 | TRBV7-9 | CASSLSGGTEAFF | TGTGCCAGCAGCCTCTCCGGTGGCACTGAAGCTTTCTTT
. | . | TRBJ2-6 | TRBV4-2 | CASSQETPADSSGANVLTF | TGTGCCAGCAGCCAAGAGACCCCAGCGGACAGCTCTGGGGCCAACGTCCTGACTTTC
. | . | TRBJ2-7 | TRBV6-5 | CASSGTPHSSYEQYF | TGTGCCAGCAGCGGGACTCCCCATAGCTCCTACGAGCAGTACTTC
. | TRBD2 | TRBJ2-1 | TRBV3-1/TRBV3-2 | CASSQDLRTSGTIEQFF | TGTGCCAGCAGCCAAGATCTTAGGACTAGCGGTACAATAGAGCAGTTCTTC
. | TRBD1 | TRBJ1-4 | TRBV6-5 | CASSNQGAANEKLFF | TGTGCCAGCAGTAACCAGGGGGCGGCTAATGAAAAACTGTTTTTT
few | TRBD1 | TRBJ1-6 | TRBV6-1 | CASSAPRGQYGSPLHF | TGTGCCAGCAGTGCCCCCCGGGGACAGTACGGTTCACCCCTCCACTTT
. | . | TRBJ1-1 | TRBV7-9 | CASSLTRNTEAFF | TGTGCCAGCAGCTTAACCAGAAACACTGAAGCTTTCTTT
few | . | TRBJ2-3 | TRBV5-6 | CASSLRVTGGTDTQYF | TGTGCCAGCAGCTTGAGGGTTACCGGGGGCACAGATACGCAGTATTTT
. | . | TRBJ1-2 | TRBV30 | CAWSRQDYGYTF | TGTGCCTGGAGTCGACAGGACTATGGCTACACCTTC
few | . | TRBJ1-1 | TRBV7-2 | CASSRTRRGNPEAFF | TGTGCCAGCAGCCGGACCCGGAGGGGTAACCCTGAAGCTTTCTTT
. | . | TRBJ2-5 | TRBV5-1 | CASSPPGLQETQYF | TGCGCCAGCAGCCCCCCGGGTCTCCAAGAGACCCAGTACTTC
. | TRBD1 | TRBJ1-2 | TRBV30 | CAWRSTGTEGYTF | TGTGCCTGGAGGTCCACCGGGACAGAAGGCTACACCTTC
. | . | TRBJ1-1 | TRBV10-3 | CAISSLNTEAFF | TGTGCCATCAGCTCCCTTAACACTGAAGCTTTCTTT
. | TRBD1 | TRBJ1-3 | TRBV6-1 | CASSEDRGSGNTIYF | TGTGCCAGCAGTGAGGACAGGGGATCTGGAAACACCATATATTTT
. | . | TRBJ2-7 | TRBV18 | CASSQDGLISIYEQYF | TGTGCCAGCTCACAGGACGGACTGATTAGCATCTACGAGCAGTACTTC
few | . | TRBJ1-1 | TRBV2 | CASSFRGTEAFF | TGTGCCAGCAGTTTCAGGGGTACTGAAGCTTTCTTT
. | . | TRBJ1-4 | TRBV15 | CATSRGRGGNEKLFF | TGTGCCACCAGCAGAGGCCGGGGTGGTAATGAAAAACTGTTTTTT
once | . | TRBJ1-1 | TRBV5-4 | CASSSAAVPNTEAFF | TGTGCCAGCAGCTCCGCGGCGGTACCCAACACTGAAGCTTTCTTT
few | . | TRBJ1-1 | TRBV5-4 | CASSPQGRGTEAFF | TGTGCCAGCAGCCCACAGGGACGTGGCACTGAAGCTTTCTTT
. | . | TRBJ2-2 | TRBV6-2/TRBV6-3 | CASSIRTRNTGELFF | TGTGCCAGCAGTATCCGGACAAGAAACACCGGGGAGCTGTTTTTT
. | . | TRBJ2-7 | TRBV9 | CASSVGQAFSEQYF | TGTGCCAGCAGCGTAGGACAGGCCTTTAGCGAGCAGTACTTC
. | . | TRBJ1-2 | TRBV27 | CASSSWNWGPNYGYTF | TGTGCCAGCAGTTCTTGGAATTGGGGGCCAAACTATGGCTACACCTTC
. | . | TRBJ1-2 | TRBV7-2 | CASSPQGGANYGYTF | TGTGCCAGCAGCCCTCAAGGGGGAGCAAACTATGGCTACACCTTC
. | . | TRBJ2-3 | TRBV6-2/TRBV6-3 | CASSYRRGTDTQYF | TGTGCCAGCAGTTACCGTCGGGGCACAGATACGCAGTATTTT
. | TRBD2 | TRBJ2-5 | TRBV7-2 | CASSLGSGRETQYF | TGTGCCAGCAGCTTAGGGAGCGGGAGGGAGACCCAGTACTTC
once | . | TRBJ2-5 | TRBV9 | CASSATGIQETQYF | TGTGCCAGCAGCGCCACAGGGATCCAAGAGACCCAGTACTTC
. | . | TRBJ2-1 | TRBV5-1 | CASSQGGGRGGNEQFF | TGCGCCAGCAGCCAAGGTGGGGGGAGAGGCGGGAATGAGCAGTTCTTC
. | . | TRBJ1-5 | TRBV28 | CASSSSEAQGLNQPQHF | TGTGCCAGCAGTTCATCGGAAGCACAGGGCCTGAATCAGCCCCAGCATTTT
. | TRBD1 | TRBJ1-1 | TRBV12-3/TRBV12-4 | CASSSRDRGQAFF | TGTGCCAGCAGTTCCCGGGACAGGGGCCAAGCTTTCTTT
once | . | TRBJ1-1 | TRBV2 | CASSGIREGEAFF | TGTGCCAGCAGTGGCATCCGGGAGGGTGAAGCTTTCTTT
. | . | TRBJ1-5 | TRBV7-2 | CASSLSRGQNQPQHF | TGTGCCAGCAGCTTAAGCAGGGGTCAGAATCAGCCCCAGCATTTT
. | TRBD1 | TRBJ1-2 | TRBV3-1/TRBV3-2 | CASSHLRGTEGYTF | TGTGCCAGCAGCCACCTCAGAGGGACAGAGGGCTACACCTTC
. | TRBD2 | TRBJ2-1 | TRBV20-1 | CSASSRENEQFF | TGCAGTGCTAGTTCGCGGGAGAATGAGCAGTTCTTC
. | . | TRBJ2-7 | TRBV19 | CASSPGQGRGAYEQYF | TGTGCCAGTAGCCCAGGCCAAGGCAGGGGGGCGTACGAGCAGTACTTC
. | TRBD2 | TRBJ2-3 | TRBV7-6 | CASSSLAGGSTDTQYF | TGTGCCAGCAGCTCTTTAGCGGGGGGCAGCACAGATACGCAGTATTTT
once | . | TRBJ1-5 | TRBV2 | CASSEGNNQPQHF | TGTGCCAGCAGTGAGGGCAACAATCAGCCCCAGCATTTT
. | . | TRBJ1-1 | TRBV5-1 | CASSLLREGSNTEAFF | TGCGCCAGCAGCTTGCTCAGGGAGGGGTCTAACACTGAAGCTTTCTTT
. | TRBD1 | TRBJ1-5 | TRBV3-1/TRBV3-2 | CASSHGTGANQPQHF | TGTGCCAGCAGCCACGGGACAGGGGCGAATCAGCCCCAGCATTTT
few | TRBD2 | TRBJ2-1 | TRBV3-1/TRBV3-2 | CASSPGGARYNEQFF | TGTGCCAGCAGCCCCGGGGGGGCCAGGTACAATGAGCAGTTCTTC
. | . | TRBJ2-1 | TRBV5-1 | CASSWQADPSYNEQFF | TGCGCCAGCAGCTGGCAAGCGGATCCCTCCTACAATGAGCAGTTCTTC
. | . | TRBJ2-5 | TRBV24-1 | CATSDFGGKETQYF | TGTGCCACCAGTGATTTTGGCGGGAAAGAGACCCAGTACTTC
. | . | TRBJ2-5 | TRBV24-1 | CATSDSRTLQETQYF | TGTGCCACCAGTGATTCCCGGACACTCCAAGAGACCCAGTACTTC
. | TRBD2 | TRBJ2-7 | TRBV9 | CASSVSSGGLREQYF | TGTGCCAGCAGCGTTTCTAGCGGGGGGTTACGCGAGCAGTACTTC
. | TRBD1 | TRBJ1-1 | TRBV3-1/TRBV3-2 | CASRQGPATNTEAFF | TGTGCCAGCAGACAGGGGCCCGCCACGAACACTGAAGCTTTCTTT
. | TRBD1 | TRBJ1-2 | TRBV19 | CASSLGSTGNYGYTF | TGTGCCAGTAGTTTGGGATCGACAGGGAACTATGGCTACACCTTC
few | . | TRBJ1-5 | TRBV6-6 | CASSSRQRNQPQHF | TGTGCCAGCAGTTCCCGACAGCGCAATCAGCCCCAGCATTTT
. | . | TRBJ2-2 | TRBV19 | CASSIGLDLEKPGELFF | TGTGCCAGTAGTATAGGGCTAGATTTGGAGAAACCCGGGGAGCTGTTTTTT
few | . | TRBJ1-1 | TRBV3-1/TRBV3-2 | CASSPRKEPAFF | TGTGCCAGCAGCCCCAGGAAGGAACCAGCTTTCTTT
. | . | TRBJ2-2 | TRBV6-2/TRBV6-3 | CASSRAGNTGELFF | TGTGCCAGCAGCAGAGCAGGGAACACCGGGGAGCTGTTTTTT
. | TRBD1 | TRBJ2-2 | TRBV18 | CASSLRGRSTGELFF | TGTGCCAGCTCACTCAGGGGGCGCAGCACCGGGGAGCTGTTTTTT
. | TRBD2 | TRBJ2-5 | TRBV7-8 | CASSVTGRVVETQYF | TGTGCCAGCAGCGTAACGGGGAGGGTGGTGGAGACCCAGTACTTC
. | . | TRBJ2-1 | TRBV18 | CASSPLTSSYNEQFF | TGTGCCAGCTCACCTTTGACTAGTTCGTACAATGAGCAGTTCTTC
. | . | TRBJ2-1 | TRBV5-1 | CASSLGAGPYNEQFF | TGCGCCAGCAGCTTGGGGGCGGGGCCCTACAATGAGCAGTTCTTC